A selection of T cell receptor beta chains follows, all from one sample in a study of cytomegalovirus exposure and HLA in healthy donors. Libraries were prepared by immunoSEQ multiplex PCR; TCRdb keeps only in-frame clonotypes and omits some of them. The sample holds roughly 160,000 clones; around 79% are singletons and the top ten take under 2.5%. Sequenced: PBMCs. The receptors come from a man aged 35 to 55 in good health and CMV-seronegative. Each CDR3 is given with its conserved first and last residue. D genes are given only for firm matches. Clone size is stated in some rows and not others, as once, few, many or a class when expanded.

V gene	J gene	clone size	D gene	CDR3 DNA	CDR3 protein
TRBV7-9	TRBJ2-7	few	TRBD2	TGTGCCAGCAGCTTAAGCGGGAGGAACTACGAGCAGTACTTC	CASSLSGRNYEQYF
TRBV2	TRBJ1-6	.	.	TGTGCCAGCATGACAAGCTCCTATAATTCACCCCTCCACTTT	CASMTSSYNSPLHF
TRBV6-1	TRBJ2-7	.	.	TGTGCCAGCAGTGAAACCTACGAGCAGTACTTC	CASSETYEQYF
TRBV7-2	TRBJ2-7	.	.	TGTGCCAGCAGCGAAGACTCGCTCCCCTACGAGCAGTACTTC	CASSEDSLPYEQYF
TRBV5-4	TRBJ2-1	.	TRBD1	TGTGCCAGCAGCTTCGGGGACAGGGCCCATGAGCAGTTCTTC	CASSFGDRAHEQFF
TRBV13	TRBJ2-5	once	.	TGTGCCAGCAGCTTAGTGAGCGTTAAAGAGACCCAGTACTTC	CASSLVSVKETQYF
TRBV2	TRBJ2-3	few	.	TGTGCCAGCAGTGAAGTAGTTGCGGCCCTGAGGCCAGATACGCAGTATTTT	CASSEVVAALRPDTQYF
TRBV27	TRBJ2-3	.	.	TGTGCCAGCAGTTCTTATGGGGCTTTGGGGACAGATACGCAGTATTTT	CASSSYGALGTDTQYF
TRBV29-1	TRBJ2-5	.	TRBD2	TGCAGCGTAAGGACTAGCGGTAAAGAGACCCAGTACTTC	CSVRTSGKETQYF
TRBV5-4	TRBJ2-2	.	TRBD1	TGTGCCAGCAGCACGCCGACAGGGGGTTTGGCCGGGGAGCTGTTTTTT	CASSTPTGGLAGELFF
TRBV7-9	TRBJ2-1	few	.	TGTGCCAGCAGCTTAGTGGGTAGCGGATCCTACAATGAGCAGTTCTTC	CASSLVGSGSYNEQFF
TRBV11-1	TRBJ2-5	once	.	TGTGCCAGCAGCTTAGTATTGGCAGAAGAGACCCAGTACTTC	CASSLVLAEETQYF
TRBV4-2	TRBJ2-1	.	.	TGTGCCAGCAGCCAAGCGGTCAACACCCTGGCGGGAGAGCAGTTCTTC	CASSQAVNTLAGEQFF
TRBV11-2	TRBJ2-5	.	TRBD2	TGTGCCAGCAGCTTAGGGGTGGCGGGAGGAAGGGAGACCCAGTACTTC	CASSLGVAGGRETQYF
TRBV29-1	TRBJ2-3	.	TRBD2	TGCAGCGCCTTCCGGACTAGCAAAACAGATACGCAGTATTTT	CSAFRTSKTDTQYF
TRBV28	TRBJ1-2	.	TRBD1	TGTGCCAGCAGAACTACAGGGGTCTATGGCTACACCTTC	CASRTTGVYGYTF
TRBV5-1	TRBJ2-5	few	.	TGCGCCAGCAGCTTAACAGGGATGGAGACCCAGTACTTC	CASSLTGMETQYF
TRBV7-2	TRBJ1-1	.	.	TGTGCCAGCAGCTTAATGCAGACTACGAACACTGAAGCTTTCTTT	CASSLMQTTNTEAFF
TRBV30	TRBJ2-7	.	TRBD1	TGTGCCTGGAGTTCCGGGACAGGGGCCTACGAGCAGTACTTC	CAWSSGTGAYEQYF
TRBV19	TRBJ2-1	.	TRBD2	TGTGCCAGTAGTAAACTGGGGACTAGCGGTTACAATGAGCAGTTCTTC	CASSKLGTSGYNEQFF
TRBV25-1	TRBJ1-2	.	.	TGTGCCAGCAGTGAACAGGGGCCGCTTAAAGGCTACACCTTC	CASSEQGPLKGYTF
TRBV7-2	TRBJ2-7	.	TRBD1	TGTGCCAGCAGCCCGCGACAGGGGAGTTACGAGCAGTACTTC	CASSPRQGSYEQYF
TRBV19	TRBJ2-1	.	.	TGTGCCAGTAGTATATTGCCTCGCGGGATCCGCAATGAGCAGTTCTTC	CASSILPRGIRNEQFF
TRBV4-1	TRBJ2-1	few	.	TGCGCCAGCAGCCTGTCTAGCGATTTCTATGAGCAGTTCTTC	CASSLSSDFYEQFF
TRBV29-1	TRBJ2-7	.	.	TGCAGCGTTGAGGTCGGAAGGAGCTCCTACGAGCAGTACTTC	CSVEVGRSSYEQYF
TRBV11-2	TRBJ1-1	.	.	TGTGCCAGCAGCTTAGCTCTGGGAGGAAGTGCTGAAGCTTTCTTT	CASSLALGGSAEAFF
TRBV10-3	TRBJ2-6	.	TRBD2	TGTGCCATCAGTGAATATGGGACTAGCGGGGGTATAAGCTCTGGGGCCAACGTCCTGACTTTC	CAISEYGTSGGISSGANVLTF
TRBV10-1	TRBJ2-7	.	TRBD2	TGCGCCAGCAGGGTAGCGGGAGGTTTATACGAGCAGTACTTC	CASRVAGGLYEQYF
TRBV18	TRBJ2-7	.	TRBD2	TGTGCCAGCTCACCACGGGGGACTAGCGGCTACGAGCAGTACTTC	CASSPRGTSGYEQYF
TRBV28	TRBJ2-5	once	TRBD2	TGTGCCAGCAGTCAACTCGGACTAGCGGGAGAGACCCAGTACTTC	CASSQLGLAGETQYF
TRBV9	TRBJ2-7	few	.	TGTGCCAGCAGCGCTCGCCAAGCCCCCATCAACGAGCAGTACTTC	CASSARQAPINEQYF
TRBV6-1	TRBJ2-3	.	TRBD2	TGTGCCTCGAGGGTATCGGGAGGGACCGCAGATACGCAGTATTTT	CASRVSGGTADTQYF
TRBV9	TRBJ2-6	.	.	TGTGCCAGCAGCGCATCGGTAGGGGGGGCTGGGGCCAACGTCCTGACTTTC	CASSASVGGAGANVLTF
TRBV11-3	TRBJ2-1	.	TRBD2	TGTGCCAGCAGCTTAGAAGGCGGGACTAGCGTGTACAATGAGCAGTTCTTC	CASSLEGGTSVYNEQFF
TRBV30	TRBJ1-2	.	TRBD1	TGTGCCTGGACGGGGACAGACGATTATGGCTACACCTTC	CAWTGTDDYGYTF
TRBV12-5	TRBJ2-3	.	TRBD2	TGTGCTAGTTGGGGAGGACTAGCGGGGTTCACAGATACGCAGTATTTT	CASWGGLAGFTDTQYF
TRBV6-1	TRBJ2-5	once	.	TGTGCCAGCAGTCGGGACAACCAAGAGACCCAGTACTTC	CASSRDNQETQYF
TRBV2	TRBJ2-5	few	TRBD1	TGTGCCAGCAGTGTAATCCGGACAGGGGCAGAGACCCAGTACTTC	CASSVIRTGAETQYF
TRBV5-6	TRBJ2-4	.	.	TGTGCCAGCAGCGCCGAGGGAGGTGGTAGAAACATTCAGTACTTC	CASSAEGGGRNIQYF
TRBV5-1	TRBJ1-1	few	.	TGCGCCAGCAGCTTGGTATCAGGGCAGGGGATAGTAGCTTTCTTT	CASSLVSGQGIVAFF
TRBV6-5	TRBJ2-1	.	.	TGTGCCACCGCCGAGGGCCCCAGCTCCTACAATGAGCAGTTCTTC	CATAEGPSSYNEQFF
TRBV11-2	TRBJ2-7	.	.	TGTGCCAGCAGCCCGGACGCACAGGGACACGAGCAGTACTTC	CASSPDAQGHEQYF
TRBV7-9	TRBJ1-2	.	.	TGTGCCAGCAGCTCCGGCAACAGTGGCTCCCTTGGCTATGGCTACACCTTC	CASSSGNSGSLGYGYTF
TRBV28	TRBJ2-5	.	TRBD2	TGTGCCAGCAGTAAACCGGGACTAGCGGGAACAGAGACCCAGTACTTC	CASSKPGLAGTETQYF
TRBV28	TRBJ2-7	.	TRBD2	TGTGCCAGCAGTTGGGCTGGCAGGGTGGCGCGGGAGCGTAACGGGCAGTACTTC	CASSWAGRVARERNGQYF
TRBV4-1	TRBJ2-7	few	TRBD1	TGCGCCAGCAGCCAAGCGACAGGGGGCAACTACGAGCAGTACTTC	CASSQATGGNYEQYF
TRBV6-6	TRBJ2-1	.	.	TGTGCCAGTGTCCCCCTAGAGTTGGGCAATGAGCAGTTCTTC	CASVPLELGNEQFF
TRBV29-1	TRBJ2-2	once	.	TGCAGCGTTGAAACAGTTACCGGGGAGCTGTTTTTT	CSVETVTGELFF
TRBV5-1	TRBJ2-3	.	.	TGCGCCAGCAGCCCTGGCGTTGTAGGGGGACCAGATACGCAGTATTTT	CASSPGVVGGPDTQYF
TRBV6-5	TRBJ2-7	.	TRBD1	TGTGCCAGCAGCTCCTACAGGGGAAGCGAGCAGTACTTC	CASSSYRGSEQYF
TRBV6-6	TRBJ2-3	few	TRBD2	TGTGCCAGCAGTTTAGCGGGAGCGACCACAGATACGCAGTATTTT	CASSLAGATTDTQYF
TRBV5-1	TRBJ1-1	.	.	TGCGCCAGCAGCTTGGCGCCCGAGGTGAGCCCGAACACTGAAGCTTTCTTT	CASSLAPEVSPNTEAFF
TRBV30	TRBJ2-3	once	TRBD2	TGTGCCTGGGGACTGCGCTTAGGGACTAGCAACGCAGATACGCAGTATTTT	CAWGLRLGTSNADTQYF
TRBV5-4	TRBJ1-1	.	TRBD1	TGTGCCAGCAGCCCCGTACCGGGACAGGGGGGACTGTGGGCTTTCTTT	CASSPVPGQGGLWAFF